This T cell receptor (beta chain) originates from a study of blood T cell repertoires in COVID-19. Produced via immunoSEQ multiplex PCR; TCRdb's table is partial and in-frame only. Of under 50,000 clones in the sample, about 82% were seen once. Germline V CDR1 and CDR2: SNHLY, FYNNEI. The V and J ends lost 6 bases and 5 bases, in that order; junction bases with no gene match: 6. The CDR3 extends over 14 amino acids. What was sequenced was peripheral blood. V is TRBV2 and J is TRBJ2-5; 10 bases align to TRBD2. The receptor was derived from a human donor in a cohort sampled during active COVID-19. CDR3: CASRVLAGEETQYF. The CDR3 DNA follows: TGTGCCAGCAGGGTTCTAGCGGGAGAGGAGACCCAGTACTTC. Full variable domain (outside the CDR3, taken from reference TRBV2 and TRBJ2-5): EPEVTQTPSHQVTQMGQEVILRCVPISNHLYFYWYRQILGQKVEFLVSFYNNEISEKSEIFDDQFSVERPDGSNFTLKIRSTKLEDSAMYFCASRVLAGEETQYFGPGTRLLVL.